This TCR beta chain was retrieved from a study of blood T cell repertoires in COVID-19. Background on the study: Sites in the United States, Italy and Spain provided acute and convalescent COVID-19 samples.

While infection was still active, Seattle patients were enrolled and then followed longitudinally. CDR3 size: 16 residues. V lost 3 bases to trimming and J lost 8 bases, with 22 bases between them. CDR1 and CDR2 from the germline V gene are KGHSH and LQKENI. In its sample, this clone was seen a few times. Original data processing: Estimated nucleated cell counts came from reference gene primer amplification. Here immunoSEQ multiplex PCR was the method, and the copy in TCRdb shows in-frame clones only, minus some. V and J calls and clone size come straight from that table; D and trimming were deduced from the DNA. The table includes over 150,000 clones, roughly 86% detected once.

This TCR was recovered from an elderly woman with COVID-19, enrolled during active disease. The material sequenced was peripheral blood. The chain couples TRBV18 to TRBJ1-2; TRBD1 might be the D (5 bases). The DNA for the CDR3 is TGTGCCAGCTCACCGCAAGAGGGGACGGACGGAGGGGGCTACACCTTC. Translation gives CASSPQEGTDGGGYTF.